This TCR beta chain originates from a study of T cell responses to AZD1222 COVID-19 vaccine. Notes on the study in general: Clonal diversity was possibly underestimated; the donors were predominantly white British and more often female. The peak T cell response came first, and repertoires were sampled only after it. Regions 160-218 and 743-854 dominated among vaccine-associated CD4 TCRs spanning spike.

Libraries were prepared by immunoSEQ multiplex PCR; TCRdb keeps only in-frame clonotypes and omits some of them. Among approximately 150,000 clones listed, about nine tenths were seen once. Germline V gene sequence: CDR1 LNHDA, CDR2 SQIVND (reference sequence). This CDR3 is 13 amino acids long. V dropped 0 bases and J dropped 6; count of bases not matched to a gene: 1. Comment on this clone: The antigen is not known.

The sample here was peripheral blood, taken 28 days after the second AZD1222 dose. The chain carries TRBV19 and TRBJ2-7, with 8 nucleotides matching TRBD2. This TCR derives from an adult who received the AZD1222 COVID-19 vaccine. The CDR3, as DNA: TGTGCCAGTAGTATAGAGCGGGGGGCCGAGCAGTACTTC. Translated, it gives CASSIERGAEQYF.